The rows below give T cell receptor beta chains drawn from one sample of a study of T-cell reconstitution after alpha-beta-depleted transplantation in children. TCRdb reprocessed the PCR reads with MiXCR, giving one entry per CDR3 protein. In the table there are hundreds of thousands of distinct CDR3 sequences, about 15% of which are singletons. This sample comprised PBMCs from the stem cell graft donor, obtained from the stem cell graft. The receptors stem from a human donor who donated a stem cell graft to a child with acute myeloid leukemia. CDR3s include the opening cysteine and the closing phenylalanine or tryptophan. A D gene is named only where the DNA matches it firmly. The size field is filled for only some rows; it gives once, few, many or a size class.

TRBJ1-2	few	TRBV20-1	.	TGCAGTGCTAGACGGGCCGCGGGTAGCGGCTACACCTTC	CSARRAAGSGYTF
TRBJ1-1	few	TRBV9	.	TGTGCCAGCAGCGTATTCCAGGGCCCCAACACTGAAGCTTTCTTT	CASSVFQGPNTEAFF
TRBJ2-5	many	TRBV12-3/TRBV12-4	.	TGTGCCAGCAGTCTCCGGGGACAACAGACCCAGTACTTC	CASSLRGQQTQYF
TRBJ2-2	few	TRBV29-1	TRBD1	TGCAGCGTTCCCCTCGGGACAGGGTACACCGGGGAGCTGTTTTTT	CSVPLGTGYTGELFF
TRBJ2-7	few	TRBV6-1	TRBD2	TGTGCCAGCAGTCGCGGGGGGTTCTCCTACGAGCAGTACTTC	CASSRGGFSYEQYF
TRBJ1-1	.	TRBV25-1	.	TGTGCCAGCAGGCCCGCCGGGTTCCACACTGAAGCTTTCTTT	CASRPAGFHTEAFF
TRBJ2-7	many	TRBV20-1	.	TGCAGTGCTAGAGACCGCCAGGGTATTGACGAGCAGTACTTC	CSARDRQGIDEQYF
TRBJ1-5	.	TRBV15	TRBD1	TGTGCCACCAGCGGGACAGGGGACAATCAGCCCCAGCATTTT	CATSGTGDNQPQHF
TRBJ2-1	many	TRBV6-1	TRBD1	TGTGCCAGCAGCCGGGGACAGGTGAGCTCCTACAATGAGCAGTTCTTC	CASSRGQVSSYNEQFF
TRBJ1-1	.	TRBV5-5	.	TGTGCCAGCAGCTTGGTGGATTCGCCCGCTGAAGCTTTCTTT	CASSLVDSPAEAFF
TRBJ1-5	.	TRBV5-5	.	TGTGCCAGCGGGGAAGGGGATCAGCCCCAGCATTTT	CASGEGDQPQHF
TRBJ1-1	.	TRBV15	.	TGTGCCACCAGCAGGTACGGGTTAGAGAACACTGAAGCTTTCTTT	CATSRYGLENTEAFF
TRBJ1-4	.	TRBV25-1	TRBD1	TGTGCCAGCAGTGACAGGGGGTTTGGTGAAAAACTGTTTTTT	CASSDRGFGEKLFF
TRBJ2-3	few	TRBV5-1	.	TGCGCCACCCGAAGGGTTATGACAGATACGCAGTATTTT	CATRRVMTDTQYF
TRBJ2-3	few	TRBV6-1	.	TGTGCCAGCAGTCTTCAGGACCTAAGGGGAGCAGATACGCAGTATTTT	CASSLQDLRGADTQYF
TRBJ1-1	many	TRBV7-3	TRBD1	TGTGCCAGCAGGGATGGGACAGTCACTGAAGCTTTCTTT	CASRDGTVTEAFF
TRBJ1-2	many	TRBV13	TRBD1	TGTGCCAGCAGCTTCGACAGGGCAAACTATGGCTACACCTTC	CASSFDRANYGYTF
TRBJ2-7	.	TRBV20-1	.	TGCAGTGCTAGAGAGGCAGGGGAGGGGTTGGGCGAGCAGTACTTC	CSAREAGEGLGEQYF
TRBJ2-3	many	TRBV5-6	.	TGTGCCAGCAGCTTGTATGTGGATACGCAGTATTTT	CASSLYVDTQYF
TRBJ1-2	.	TRBV6-6	.	TGTGCCAGCAGTCCTGGGACAAGGGATGGCTACACCTTC	CASSPGTRDGYTF
TRBJ1-5	many	TRBV20-1	.	TGCAGTGCGACAAGGTCGGGTCGCGGGGGTAGCAATCAGCCCCAGCATTTT	CSATRSGRGGSNQPQHF
TRBJ2-1	many	TRBV20-1	TRBD1	TGCAGTGCTAGAGCTTTGACAGGGGTCCATGAGCAGTTCTTC	CSARALTGVHEQFF
TRBJ1-1	many	TRBV20-1	.	TGCAGTGCTAGAGATACTGGACACATCAGAACTGAAGCTTTCTTT	CSARDTGHIRTEAFF
TRBJ2-1	many	TRBV7-3	TRBD2	TGTGCCAGCAGCGGAACTAGCGAGCCTAACAATGAGCAGTTCTTC	CASSGTSEPNNEQFF
TRBJ2-3	.	TRBV29-1	.	TGCAGCGTTGAAGTGGGCCGCACAGATACGCAGTATTTT	CSVEVGRTDTQYF